This is a list of T cell receptor beta chains from one sample in a study of cytotoxic CD8 clonotypes in ibrutinib-treated CLL. Clones were sequenced by immunoSEQ multiplex PCR, and TCRdb holds only the in-frame ones, with some missing. The sample yields about 200,000 clones, about 72% seen once. The sequenced sample was PBMCs, obtained after 24 months of ibrutinib treatment. The receptors originated from a human donor with chronic lymphocytic leukemia. CDR3s include the opening cysteine and the closing phenylalanine or tryptophan. Each record gives: J gene, V gene, D gene, clone size, CDR3 protein, CDR3 DNA. A D gene is named only where the DNA matches it firmly. Clone size is stated in some rows and not others, as once, few, many or a class when expanded.

J gene: TRBJ1-2
V gene: TRBV28
D gene: TRBD1
clone size: NA
CDR3 protein: CASSLRTGQGYGYTF
CDR3 DNA: TGTGCCAGCAGTCTTCGGACAGGACAAGGTTATGGCTACACCTTC

J gene: TRBJ2-1
V gene: TRBV20-1
D gene: NA
clone size: NA
CDR3 protein: CSASRYNEQFF
CDR3 DNA: TGCAGTGCTAGCAGATACAATGAGCAGTTCTTC

J gene: TRBJ1-5
V gene: TRBV19
D gene: NA
clone size: NA
CDR3 protein: CASSQQPLGNQPQHF
CDR3 DNA: TGTGCCAGTAGTCAACAGCCACTTGGCAATCAGCCCCAGCATTTT

J gene: TRBJ2-4
V gene: TRBV29-1
D gene: TRBD1
clone size: once
CDR3 protein: CSVESRGDRGWQNIQYF
CDR3 DNA: TGCAGCGTTGAATCCAGGGGGGACAGGGGCTGGCAAAACATTCAGTACTTC

J gene: TRBJ2-5
V gene: TRBV10-1
D gene: NA
clone size: NA
CDR3 protein: CASSEYLGVEEIQYF
CDR3 DNA: TGCGCCAGCAGTGAATACCTGGGAGTAGAAGAGATCCAGTACTTC

J gene: TRBJ2-7
V gene: TRBV7-9
D gene: TRBD1
clone size: NA
CDR3 protein: CASSRTGYEQYF
CDR3 DNA: TGTGCCAGCAGCCGGACAGGGTACGAGCAGTACTTC

J gene: TRBJ2-5
V gene: TRBV5-1
D gene: NA
clone size: NA
CDR3 protein: CASSLGWATQETQYF
CDR3 DNA: TGCGCCAGCAGCTTGGGGTGGGCGACCCAAGAGACCCAGTACTTC

J gene: TRBJ2-7
V gene: TRBV14
D gene: TRBD1
clone size: NA
CDR3 protein: CASSQGPGTGVPYEQYF
CDR3 DNA: TGTGCCAGCAGCCAAGGTCCAGGGACAGGGGTTCCCTACGAGCAGTACTTC

J gene: TRBJ2-3
V gene: TRBV29-1
D gene: TRBD2
clone size: NA
CDR3 protein: CSVEKAGGPDTQYF
CDR3 DNA: TGCAGCGTTGAAAAAGCGGGAGGGCCAGATACGCAGTATTTT

J gene: TRBJ1-5
V gene: TRBV7-2
D gene: TRBD1
clone size: NA
CDR3 protein: CASSQGQGGGNQPQHF
CDR3 DNA: TGTGCCAGCAGCCAAGGACAGGGTGGGGGCAATCAGCCCCAGCATTTT

J gene: TRBJ1-2
V gene: TRBV28
D gene: NA
clone size: once
CDR3 protein: CASRTDRTYGYTF
CDR3 DNA: TGTGCCAGCAGAACGGACAGAACCTATGGCTACACCTTC

J gene: TRBJ2-7
V gene: TRBV9
D gene: TRBD1
clone size: NA
CDR3 protein: CASSEGRTGTYEQYF
CDR3 DNA: TGTGCCAGCAGCGAGGGCCGGACAGGGACCTACGAGCAGTACTTC

J gene: TRBJ2-7
V gene: TRBV4-3
D gene: TRBD1
clone size: NA
CDR3 protein: CASSPPQGATYEQYF
CDR3 DNA: TGCGCCAGCAGCCCCCCGCAGGGGGCGACCTACGAGCAGTACTTC

J gene: TRBJ2-3
V gene: TRBV4-1
D gene: NA
clone size: NA
CDR3 protein: CASSQPTDTQYF
CDR3 DNA: TGCGCCAGCAGCCAACCTACGGATACGCAGTATTTT

J gene: TRBJ2-1
V gene: TRBV6-5
D gene: NA
clone size: NA
CDR3 protein: CASSKGLINEQFF
CDR3 DNA: TGTGCCAGCAGCAAGGGACTTATCAATGAGCAGTTCTTC

J gene: TRBJ2-7
V gene: TRBV5-1
D gene: NA
clone size: few
CDR3 protein: CASSLSVYEQYF
CDR3 DNA: TGCGCCAGCAGCTTGTCCGTCTACGAGCAGTACTTC

J gene: TRBJ2-5
V gene: TRBV7-9
D gene: NA
clone size: NA
CDR3 protein: CASSFRDSGVQETQYF
CDR3 DNA: TGTGCCAGCAGCTTCCGGGACTCTGGGGTCCAAGAGACCCAGTACTTC

J gene: TRBJ2-7
V gene: TRBV15
D gene: TRBD2
clone size: NA
CDR3 protein: CATSRDRLAGGQYF
CDR3 DNA: TGTGCCACCAGCAGAGATCGGCTAGCGGGAGGGCAGTACTTC

J gene: TRBJ1-1
V gene: TRBV5-4
D gene: NA
clone size: NA
CDR3 protein: CASSLQQQLNTEAFF
CDR3 DNA: TGTGCCAGCAGCTTACAGCAACAGTTGAACACTGAAGCTTTCTTT

J gene: TRBJ2-3
V gene: TRBV6-5
D gene: TRBD1
clone size: NA
CDR3 protein: CASSRTGRTDTQYF
CDR3 DNA: TGTGCCAGCAGTCGGACAGGGAGGACAGATACGCAGTATTTT

J gene: TRBJ2-7
V gene: TRBV5-4
D gene: TRBD2
clone size: NA
CDR3 protein: CASRPTGTSGSNEQYF
CDR3 DNA: TGTGCCAGCAGACCCACGGGGACTAGCGGGAGTAACGAGCAGTACTTC

J gene: TRBJ2-1
V gene: TRBV7-6
D gene: TRBD2
clone size: NA
CDR3 protein: CASSYTSGRASEQFF
CDR3 DNA: TGTGCCAGCAGCTATACTAGCGGGAGGGCCTCTGAGCAGTTCTTC

J gene: TRBJ2-7
V gene: TRBV6-6
D gene: TRBD2
clone size: NA
CDR3 protein: CASSTRLAGTYEQYF
CDR3 DNA: TGTGCCAGCAGTACCAGACTAGCGGGCACCTACGAGCAGTACTTC

J gene: TRBJ2-7
V gene: TRBV27
D gene: TRBD2
clone size: NA
CDR3 protein: CASSSPTSGSVYEQYF
CDR3 DNA: TGTGCCAGCAGTTCACCTACTAGCGGGAGCGTCTACGAGCAGTACTTC

J gene: TRBJ2-1
V gene: TRBV7-2
D gene: NA
clone size: few
CDR3 protein: CASSLVEKQFF
CDR3 DNA: TGTGCCAGCAGCTTAGTGGAGAAGCAGTTCTTC

J gene: TRBJ2-7
V gene: TRBV27
D gene: NA
clone size: once
CDR3 protein: CASRERVDLEQYF
CDR3 DNA: TGTGCCAGCAGGGAGCGGGTGGACCTGGAGCAGTACTTC

J gene: TRBJ2-7
V gene: TRBV5-1
D gene: TRBD1
clone size: NA
CDR3 protein: CASSSGTGRIEQYF
CDR3 DNA: TGCGCCAGCAGTTCCGGGACAGGGAGGATCGAGCAGTACTTC

J gene: TRBJ2-7
V gene: TRBV7-2
D gene: TRBD2
clone size: NA
CDR3 protein: CASSRLRTSAPSYEQYF
CDR3 DNA: TGTGCCAGCAGCCGACTCCGGACTAGCGCACCCTCCTACGAGCAGTACTTC

J gene: TRBJ2-7
V gene: TRBV4-3
D gene: NA
clone size: NA
CDR3 protein: CASSQSRIGNYEQYF
CDR3 DNA: TGCGCCAGCAGCCAATCGAGGATCGGAAACTACGAGCAGTACTTC

J gene: TRBJ2-2
V gene: TRBV12-5
D gene: NA
clone size: few
CDR3 protein: CASGLLNTGELFF
CDR3 DNA: TGTGCTAGTGGTTTGTTAAACACCGGGGAGCTGTTTTTT

J gene: TRBJ2-6
V gene: TRBV5-1
D gene: NA
clone size: NA
CDR3 protein: CASSLPADAGANVLTF
CDR3 DNA: TGCGCCAGCAGTTTGCCCGCAGACGCCGGGGCCAACGTCCTGACTTTC

J gene: TRBJ1-1
V gene: TRBV25-1
D gene: NA
clone size: NA
CDR3 protein: CASSSDSGAMNTEAFF
CDR3 DNA: TGTGCCAGCAGTTCGGACAGTGGGGCAATGAACACTGAAGCTTTCTTT

J gene: TRBJ2-3
V gene: TRBV2
D gene: NA
clone size: NA
CDR3 protein: CASSEAEGHRIQYF
CDR3 DNA: TGTGCCAGCAGTGAAGCGGAAGGACACCGCATCCAGTATTTT

J gene: TRBJ1-3
V gene: TRBV29-1
D gene: NA
clone size: NA
CDR3 protein: CSVLRSGNTIYF
CDR3 DNA: TGCAGCGTTCTCCGCTCTGGAAACACCATATATTTT

J gene: TRBJ1-2
V gene: TRBV2
D gene: NA
clone size: few
CDR3 protein: CASSYTGRGNYGYTF
CDR3 DNA: TGTGCCAGCAGTTACACAGGGAGGGGAAACTATGGCTACACCTTC

J gene: TRBJ2-3
V gene: TRBV27
D gene: NA
clone size: few
CDR3 protein: CASNGGYGGNTQYF
CDR3 DNA: TGTGCCAGCAACGGAGGCTACGGGGGCAATACGCAGTATTTT

J gene: TRBJ2-1
V gene: TRBV4-2
D gene: TRBD2
clone size: NA
CDR3 protein: CASSQVTGLANNNEQFF
CDR3 DNA: TGTGCCAGCAGCCAAGTCACGGGACTAGCGAATAACAATGAGCAGTTCTTC

J gene: TRBJ2-7
V gene: TRBV28
D gene: TRBD1
clone size: NA
CDR3 protein: CASSTPSPGTGGSYEQYF
CDR3 DNA: TGTGCCAGCAGTACTCCATCCCCCGGGACAGGGGGCTCCTACGAGCAGTACTTC

J gene: TRBJ2-5
V gene: TRBV6-5
D gene: TRBD1
clone size: NA
CDR3 protein: CASSLTGVETQYF
CDR3 DNA: TGTGCCAGTTCTTTAACAGGGGTCGAGACCCAGTACTTC

J gene: TRBJ2-7
V gene: TRBV4-2
D gene: NA
clone size: NA
CDR3 protein: CASSQPGMVYEQYF
CDR3 DNA: TGTGCCAGCAGCCAACCGGGAATGGTCTACGAGCAGTACTTC

J gene: TRBJ1-5
V gene: TRBV4-2
D gene: NA
clone size: NA
CDR3 protein: CASSQDPPPYNQPQHF
CDR3 DNA: TGTGCCAGCAGCCAAGATCCCCCGCCTTACAATCAGCCCCAGCATTTT

J gene: TRBJ1-2
V gene: TRBV7-9
D gene: NA
clone size: NA
CDR3 protein: CASSLGDTYGYTF
CDR3 DNA: TGTGCCAGCAGCTTAGGTGACACGTATGGCTACACCTTC